The clone carrying this T cell receptor (beta chain) was seen a single time. These data originate in a study of patients and donors after allogeneic stem cell transplantation. CDR1 is SNHLY, CDR2 FYNNEI, per germline. Trimming took off 3 bases at V and 5 bases at J, with 2 bases between the two ends. CDR3 length: 10 amino acids. TCRdb passed the RT-PCR reads through MiXCR, listing each CDR3 protein once. The data show roughly 190,000 distinct CDR3 sequences, 41% seen once. The sequence was collected from a human donor who was either an allogeneic HSCT recipient or a stem cell or donor lymphocyte infusion donor (not recorded which). It is not recorded whose cells these are; they may come from a transplant donor. Material: blood, either unsorted or a sorted T cell fraction (not recorded which). This chain links TRBV2 with TRBJ2-7, with no clear D. The DNA for the CDR3 is TGTGCCAGCAGTGATAACGAGCAGTACTTC. Its translation is CASSDNEQYF.